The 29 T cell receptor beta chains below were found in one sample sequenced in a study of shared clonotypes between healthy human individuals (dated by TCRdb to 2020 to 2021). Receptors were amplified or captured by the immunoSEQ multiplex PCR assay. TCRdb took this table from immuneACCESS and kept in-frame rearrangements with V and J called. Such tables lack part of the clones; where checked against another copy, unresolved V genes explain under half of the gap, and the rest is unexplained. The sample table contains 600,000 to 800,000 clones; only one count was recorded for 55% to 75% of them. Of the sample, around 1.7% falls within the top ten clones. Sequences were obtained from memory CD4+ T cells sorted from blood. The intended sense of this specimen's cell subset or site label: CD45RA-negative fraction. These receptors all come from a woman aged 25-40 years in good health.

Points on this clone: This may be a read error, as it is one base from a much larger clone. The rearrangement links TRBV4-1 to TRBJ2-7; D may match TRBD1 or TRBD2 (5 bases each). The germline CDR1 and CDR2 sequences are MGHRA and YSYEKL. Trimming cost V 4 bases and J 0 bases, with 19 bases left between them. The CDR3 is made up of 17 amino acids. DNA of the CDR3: TGCGCCAGCAGCCGCAAGCATGGGGGTCCCGGCTCCTACGAGCAGTACTTC. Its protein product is CASSRKHGGPGSYEQYF.

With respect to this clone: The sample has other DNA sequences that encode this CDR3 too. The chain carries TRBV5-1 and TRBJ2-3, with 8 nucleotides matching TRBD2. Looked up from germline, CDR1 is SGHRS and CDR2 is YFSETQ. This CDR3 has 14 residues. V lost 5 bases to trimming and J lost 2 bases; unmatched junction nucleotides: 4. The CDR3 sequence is CASRLAGNTDTQYF. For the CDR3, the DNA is TGCGCCAGCAGGCTAGCGGGTAACACAGATACGCAGTATTTT.

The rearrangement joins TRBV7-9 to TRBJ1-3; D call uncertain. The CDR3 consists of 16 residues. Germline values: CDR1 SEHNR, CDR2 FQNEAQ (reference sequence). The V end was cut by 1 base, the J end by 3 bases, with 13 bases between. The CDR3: CASSLGGSRVGNTIYF. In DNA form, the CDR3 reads TGTGCCAGCAGCTTAGGAGGGTCTAGGGTTGGAAACACCATATATTTT.

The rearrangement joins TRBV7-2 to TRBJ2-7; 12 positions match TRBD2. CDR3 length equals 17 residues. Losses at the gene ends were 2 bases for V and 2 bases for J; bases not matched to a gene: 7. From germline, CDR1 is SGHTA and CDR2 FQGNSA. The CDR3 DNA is TGTGCCAGCAGCTTACCTACTAGCGGGAGGTCCGCCTACGAGCAGTACTTC. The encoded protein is CASSLPTSGRSAYEQYF. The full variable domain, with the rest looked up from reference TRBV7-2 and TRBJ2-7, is GAGVSQSPSNKVTEKGKDVELRCDPISGHTALYWYRQSLGQGLEFLIYFQGNSAPDKSGLPSDRFSAERTGGSVSTLTIQRTQQEDSAVYLCASSLPTSGRSAYEQYFGPGTRLTVT.

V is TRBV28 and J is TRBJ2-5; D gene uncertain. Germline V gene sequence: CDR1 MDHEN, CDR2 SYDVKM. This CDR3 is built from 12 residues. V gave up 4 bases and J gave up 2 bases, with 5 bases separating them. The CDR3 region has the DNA TGTGCCAGCAGTTGGGGTCAAGAGACCCAGTACTTC. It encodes CASSWGQETQYF.

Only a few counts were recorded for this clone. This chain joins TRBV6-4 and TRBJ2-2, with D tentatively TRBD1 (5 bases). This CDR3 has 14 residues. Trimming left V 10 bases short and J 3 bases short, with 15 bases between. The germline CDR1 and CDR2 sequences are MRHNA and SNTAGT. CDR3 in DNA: TGTGCCACCAGGGTGGTGTCCGACACCGGGGAGCTGTTTTTT. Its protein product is CATRVVSDTGELFF.

CDR3 DNA: TGTGCCAGCAGTTTAGCCCCTCATGAAGCTTTCTTT. It translates to CASSLAPHEAFF. The rearrangement links TRBV28 to TRBJ1-1; no reliable D call. Germline assignment: CDR1 MDHEN and CDR2 SYDVKM. This CDR3 is built from 12 residues. Between the trimmed V and J ends, which lost 2 bases and 7 bases, there was a span of 8 bases.

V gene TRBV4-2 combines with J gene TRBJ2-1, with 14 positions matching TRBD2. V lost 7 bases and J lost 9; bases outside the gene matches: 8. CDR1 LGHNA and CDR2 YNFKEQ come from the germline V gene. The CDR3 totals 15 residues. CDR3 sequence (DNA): TGTGCCAGCAAAATGGTGACTAGCGGGAGGGTTGAGCAGTTCTTC. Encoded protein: CASKMVTSGRVEQFF.

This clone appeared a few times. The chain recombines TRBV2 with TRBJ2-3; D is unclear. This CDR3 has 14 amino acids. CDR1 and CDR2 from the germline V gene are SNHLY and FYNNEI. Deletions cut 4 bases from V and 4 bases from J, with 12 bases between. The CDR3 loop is CASSVFRGADTQYF. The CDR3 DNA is TGTGCCAGCAGTGTCTTCCGCGGAGCAGATACGCAGTATTTT.

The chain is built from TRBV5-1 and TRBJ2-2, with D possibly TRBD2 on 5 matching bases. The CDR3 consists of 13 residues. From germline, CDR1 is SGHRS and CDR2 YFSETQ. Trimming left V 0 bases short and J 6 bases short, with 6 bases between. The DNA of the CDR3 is TGCGCCAGCAGCTTGGGGAGGCCCGGGGAGCTGTTTTTT. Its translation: CASSLGRPGELFF.

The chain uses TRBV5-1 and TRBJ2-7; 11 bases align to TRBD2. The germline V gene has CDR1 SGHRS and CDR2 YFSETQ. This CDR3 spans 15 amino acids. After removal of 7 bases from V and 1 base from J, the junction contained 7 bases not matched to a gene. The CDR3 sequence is CASGTGTSGSYEQYF. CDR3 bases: TGCGCCAGCGGAACCGGGACTAGCGGTTCCTACGAGCAGTACTTC.

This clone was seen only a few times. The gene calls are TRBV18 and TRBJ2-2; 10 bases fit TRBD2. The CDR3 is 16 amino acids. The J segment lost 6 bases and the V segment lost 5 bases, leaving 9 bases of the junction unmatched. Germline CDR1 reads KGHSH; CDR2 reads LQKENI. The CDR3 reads CASSALAGELSGELFF. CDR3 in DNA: TGTGCCAGCTCAGCCCTAGCGGGAGAGTTGTCCGGGGAGCTGTTTTTT.

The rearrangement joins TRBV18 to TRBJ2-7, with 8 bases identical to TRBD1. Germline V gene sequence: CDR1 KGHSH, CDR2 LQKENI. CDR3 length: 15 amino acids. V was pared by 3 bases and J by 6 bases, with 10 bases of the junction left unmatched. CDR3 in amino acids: CASSPRQGTSTEQYF. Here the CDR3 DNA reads TGTGCCAGCTCACCCCGACAGGGGACCTCCACCGAGCAGTACTTC.

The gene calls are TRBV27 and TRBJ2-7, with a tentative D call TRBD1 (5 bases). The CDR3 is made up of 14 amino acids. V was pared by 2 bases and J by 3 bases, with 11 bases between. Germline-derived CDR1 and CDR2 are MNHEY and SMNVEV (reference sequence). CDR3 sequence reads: CASSLIPDSYEQYF. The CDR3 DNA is TGTGCCAGCAGTTTAATTCCAGACAGCTACGAGCAGTACTTC.

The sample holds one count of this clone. CDR3 DNA: TGTGCCAGCAGCGGTGTAGTAGGCGAGCAGTTCTTC. Its translation: CASSGVVGEQFF. The rearrangement joins TRBV11-2 to TRBJ2-1, with D uncertain. This CDR3 is built from 12 residues. Per the germline V gene, CDR1 is SGHAT and CDR2 is FQNNGV. V dropped 5 bases and J dropped 10 bases, with 12 bases sitting between them.

The DNA for the CDR3 is TGTGCCAGCAGTTTAGCGAGGGTACACACTGAAGCTTTCTTT. Residues: CASSLARVHTEAFF. The chain carries TRBV27 and TRBJ1-1; no definite D call. Per germline, CDR1 MNHEY and CDR2 SMNVEV (reference sequence). Trimming cost V 2 bases and J 3 bases, with 10 bases left between them. The CDR3 consists of 14 residues.

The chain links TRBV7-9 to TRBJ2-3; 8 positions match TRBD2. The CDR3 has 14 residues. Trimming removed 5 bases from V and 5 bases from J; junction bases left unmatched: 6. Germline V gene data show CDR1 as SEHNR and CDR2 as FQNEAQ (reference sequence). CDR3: CASSPAGVIDTQYF. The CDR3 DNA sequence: TGTGCCAGCAGCCCAGCGGGAGTCATAGATACGCAGTATTTT.

DNA of the CDR3: TGCAGCGTTGAATCGGCCACAGATACGCAGTATTTT. Protein product: CSVESATDTQYF. The chain carries TRBV29-1 and TRBJ2-3; no clear D. V was shortened by 2 bases and J by 2 bases, with 5 bases between the two germline ends. Germline V gives CDR1 SQVTM, CDR2 ANQGSEA. This CDR3 is built from 12 residues.

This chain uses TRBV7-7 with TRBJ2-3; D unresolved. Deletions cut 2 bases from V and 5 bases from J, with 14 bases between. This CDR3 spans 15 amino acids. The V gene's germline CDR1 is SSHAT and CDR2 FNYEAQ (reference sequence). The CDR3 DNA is TGTGCCAGCAGCTTATTAAGCGTTACCGGAGATACGCAGTATTTT. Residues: CASSLLSVTGDTQYF.

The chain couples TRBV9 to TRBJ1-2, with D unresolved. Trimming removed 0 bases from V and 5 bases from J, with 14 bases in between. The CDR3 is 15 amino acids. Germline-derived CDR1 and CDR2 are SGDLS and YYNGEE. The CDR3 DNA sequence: TGTGCCAGCAGCGTAGAGGGTGGCAGGAGATATGGCTACACCTTC. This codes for CASSVEGGRRYGYTF.

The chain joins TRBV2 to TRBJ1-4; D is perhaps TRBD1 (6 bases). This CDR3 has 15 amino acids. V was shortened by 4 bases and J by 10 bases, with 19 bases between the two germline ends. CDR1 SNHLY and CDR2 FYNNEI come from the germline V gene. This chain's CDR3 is CASSAGVAAFGKLFF. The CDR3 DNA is TGTGCCAGCAGTGCAGGGGTCGCCGCGTTTGGAAAACTGTTTTTT.

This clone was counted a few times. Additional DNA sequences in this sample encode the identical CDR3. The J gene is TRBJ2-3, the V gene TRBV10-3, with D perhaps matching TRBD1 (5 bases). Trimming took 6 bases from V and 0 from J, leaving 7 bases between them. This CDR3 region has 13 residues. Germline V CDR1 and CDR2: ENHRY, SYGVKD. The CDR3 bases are TGTGCCATCAGCAACAGGAGCACAGATACGCAGTATTTT. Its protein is CAISNRSTDTQYF.

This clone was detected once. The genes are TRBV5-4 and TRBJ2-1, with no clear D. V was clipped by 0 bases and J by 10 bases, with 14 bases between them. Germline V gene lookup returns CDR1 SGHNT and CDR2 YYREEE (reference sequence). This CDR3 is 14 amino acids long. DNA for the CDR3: TGTGCCAGCAGCTTGGTTCGGGCTCCTGTGGAGCAGTTCTTC. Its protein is CASSLVRAPVEQFF.

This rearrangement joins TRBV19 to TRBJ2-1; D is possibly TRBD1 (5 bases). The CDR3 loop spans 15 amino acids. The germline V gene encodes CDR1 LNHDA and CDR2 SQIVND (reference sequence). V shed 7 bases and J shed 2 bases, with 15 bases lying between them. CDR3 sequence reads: CASTEAGRTYNEQFF. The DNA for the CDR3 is TGTGCCAGTACCGAAGCAGGGCGCACCTACAATGAGCAGTTCTTC.

DNA for the CDR3: TGTGCCAGCAGTTTAATCGGGACTAGCGGTTCCTACAATGAGCAGTTCTTC. It codes for CASSLIGTSGSYNEQFF. The chain employs TRBV28 and TRBJ2-1, with 11 bases lining up with TRBD2. CDR3 size: 17 residues. V gave up 2 bases and J gave up 1 base; unmatched junction bases: 4. The germline CDR1 and CDR2 sequences are MDHEN and SYDVKM.

The DNA of the CDR3 is TGTGCCAGCAGTGAAAACAGCCAATACTCCTACGAGCAGTACTTC. Protein sequence: CASSENSQYSYEQYF. The V and J genes are TRBV6-1 and TRBJ2-7; D gene ambiguous. Trimming took off 2 bases at V and 0 bases at J, with 11 bases between the two ends. The CDR3 totals 15 residues. The germline CDR1 and CDR2 sequences are MNHNS and SASEGT.

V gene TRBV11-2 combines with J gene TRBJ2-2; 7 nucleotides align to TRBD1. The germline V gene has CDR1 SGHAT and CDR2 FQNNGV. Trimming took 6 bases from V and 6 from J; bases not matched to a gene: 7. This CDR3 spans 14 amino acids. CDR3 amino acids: CASSRQGRAGELFF. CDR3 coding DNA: TGTGCCAGCAGTCGACAGGGTAGAGCCGGGGAGCTGTTTTTT.

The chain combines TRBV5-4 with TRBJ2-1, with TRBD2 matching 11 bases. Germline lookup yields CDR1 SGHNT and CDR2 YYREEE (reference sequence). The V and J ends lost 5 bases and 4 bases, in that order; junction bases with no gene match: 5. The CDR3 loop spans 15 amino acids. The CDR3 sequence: CASRTGTSGYNEQFF. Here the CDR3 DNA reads TGTGCCAGCAGGACCGGGACTAGCGGTTACAATGAGCAGTTCTTC. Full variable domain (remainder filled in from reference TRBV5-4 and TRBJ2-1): ETGVTQSPTHLIKTRGQQVTLRCSSQSGHNTVSWYQQALGQGPQFIFQYYREEENGRGNFPPRFSGLQFPNYSSELNVNALELDDSALYLCASRTGTSGYNEQFFGPGTRLTVL.

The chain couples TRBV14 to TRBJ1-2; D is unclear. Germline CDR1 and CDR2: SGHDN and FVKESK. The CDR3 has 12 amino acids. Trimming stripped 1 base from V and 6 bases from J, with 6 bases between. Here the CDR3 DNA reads TGTGCCAGCAGCCAAGTAACCCATGGCTACACCTTC. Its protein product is CASSQVTHGYTF.